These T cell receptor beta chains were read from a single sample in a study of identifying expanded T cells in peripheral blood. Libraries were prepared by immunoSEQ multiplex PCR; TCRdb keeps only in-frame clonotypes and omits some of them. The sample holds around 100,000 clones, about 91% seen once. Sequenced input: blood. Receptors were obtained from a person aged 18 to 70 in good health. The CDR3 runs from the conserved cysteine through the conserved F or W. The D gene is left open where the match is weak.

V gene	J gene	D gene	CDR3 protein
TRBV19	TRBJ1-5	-	CASNSMGGAGKQPQHF
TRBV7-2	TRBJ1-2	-	CASSPGQKNIPLGYTF
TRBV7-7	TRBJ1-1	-	CASSADRNTEAFF
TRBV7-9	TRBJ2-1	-	CASSLAPGYQDNEQFF
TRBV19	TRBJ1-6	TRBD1	CASSIRRGLDNSPLHF
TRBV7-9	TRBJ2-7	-	CASSLAGVAYEQYF
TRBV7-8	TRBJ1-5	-	CASSFFTTAGTGHSNQPQHF
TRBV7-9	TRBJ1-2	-	CASSSAPTGITYGYTF
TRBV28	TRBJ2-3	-	CASSPPTDTQYF
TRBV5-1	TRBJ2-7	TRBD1	CASSLGPGQGGSEQYF
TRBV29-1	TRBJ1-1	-	CSVTKALRRNTEAFF
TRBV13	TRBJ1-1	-	CASSLESLSLRAFF
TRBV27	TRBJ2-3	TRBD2	CASSPSGGTDTQYF
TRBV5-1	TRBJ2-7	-	CASSVGTSPEQYF
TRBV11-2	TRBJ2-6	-	CASSFPRGTGANVLTF
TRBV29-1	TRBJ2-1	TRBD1	CSVGGGQGLGNEQFF
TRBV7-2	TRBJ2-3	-	CASSLGVNTDTQYF
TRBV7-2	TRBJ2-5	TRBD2	CASSQRAAGGGETQYF
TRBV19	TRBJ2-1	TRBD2	CASSIAGLAGGNNEQFF
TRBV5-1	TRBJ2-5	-	CASSRLQNQETQYF
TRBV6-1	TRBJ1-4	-	CASSEWGGNEKLFF
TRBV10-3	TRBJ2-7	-	CATHDGTYEQYF